The 25 T cell receptor beta chains below all came from one sample that was sequenced in a study of OX40 agonist ivuxolimab in advanced cancers. The protocol was immunoSEQ multiplex PCR, while the TCRdb copy is restricted to in-frame clones and leaves out a portion. The data show over 40,000 clones, 65% to 85% seen once. Sequences were derived from CD4+ or CD8+ T cells sorted from blood, sampled in a trial of the OX40 agonist ivuxolimab. The receptors originated from an adult with an advanced solid tumor such as melanoma, head and neck, liver or kidney cancer.

This clone was seen just once. The rearrangement joins TRBV18 to TRBJ2-7, with 9 bases matching TRBD2. CDR3 length equals 13 residues. CDR1 and CDR2 from the germline V gene are KGHSH and LQKENI. J gave up 3 bases and V 5 bases, and 2 bases lay outside the gene matches. The DNA of the CDR3 is TGTGCCAGCTCATCGACTAGCGGCTACGAGCAGTACTTC. Protein product: CASSSTSGYEQYF.

V usage is TRBV6-6 and J usage is TRBJ2-7; 7 bases fit TRBD2. Trimming took 2 bases from V and 5 from J; bases not matched to a gene: 3. CDR3 size: 13 residues. Germline-derived CDR1 and CDR2 are MNHNY and SVGAGI (reference sequence). CDR3 sequence: CASSYRGGDEQYF. The CDR3 DNA reads TGTGCCAGCAGTTACAGGGGAGGGGACGAGCAGTACTTC.

The V and J genes are TRBV4-3 and TRBJ1-4, with D hard to call. In germline, CDR1 is LGHNA, CDR2 YSLEER. The CDR3 is made up of 16 amino acids. V dropped 0 bases and J dropped 1 base, with 9 bases sitting between them. As DNA, the CDR3 is TGCGCCAGCAGCCAAGATACTGCGGTAACTAATGAAAAACTGTTTTTT. This translates into CASSQDTAVTNEKLFF.

A single count supports this clone. The genes are TRBV18 and TRBJ1-5, with D possibly being TRBD1 (5 bases). The germline V gene has CDR1 KGHSH and CDR2 LQKENI. The V end lost 1 base, the J end lost 2 bases, and 18 bases lay between the germline ends. The length of the CDR3 is 18 residues. The CDR3 sequence: CASSPQSTETWGNQPQHF. CDR3 sequence (DNA): TGTGCCAGCTCACCACAATCGACAGAGACCTGGGGCAATCAGCCCCAGCATTTT.

In this sample, this clone turned up once. The V and J genes are TRBV6-5 and TRBJ2-1, with a weak D call TRBD2 (5 bases). Trimming took off 2 bases at V and 0 bases at J, with 11 bases between the two ends. This CDR3 is 16 amino acids long. In germline, CDR1 is MNHEY, CDR2 SVGAGI. CDR3 loop: CASSYRGRSSYNEQFF. The CDR3 bases are TGTGCCAGCAGTTACCGAGGGAGAAGCTCCTACAATGAGCAGTTCTTC.

The chain uses TRBV7-2 and TRBJ2-2; D is unclear. V lost 1 base to trimming and J lost 2 bases, with 11 bases between them. The CDR3 is 16 amino acids. Germline CDR1 SGHTA, CDR2 FQGNSA. CDR3 sequence: CASSLGARQNTGELFF. Here the CDR3 DNA reads TGTGCCAGCAGCTTAGGCGCTAGGCAAAACACCGGGGAGCTGTTTTTT.

The table lists this clone with a few counts. The rearrangement uses TRBV18 and TRBJ1-2, with 9 bases aligning to TRBD1. The V gene's germline CDR1 is KGHSH and CDR2 LQKENI. The CDR3 is made up of 15 amino acids. V shed 6 bases and J 8 bases; nucleotides not matched to a gene: 13. CDR3 coding DNA: TGTGCCAGCTCTCCCCGGACAGGGGATGAGGGAGGCTACACCTTC. This sequence encodes CASSPRTGDEGGYTF.

The rearrangement joins TRBV19 to TRBJ2-1; tentative D call: TRBD1 (5 bases). The CDR3 is 15 residues long. The V end lost 2 bases, the J end lost 5 bases, and 13 bases lay between the germline ends. Per the germline V gene, CDR1 is LNHDA and CDR2 is SQIVND (reference sequence). CDR3 residues: CASSITGPWDNEQFF. CDR3 nucleotides: TGTGCCAGTAGTATAACAGGCCCCTGGGACAATGAGCAGTTCTTC.

The CDR3 spells CASSRLGLAVDEQYF. The CDR3, as DNA: TGCGCCAGCAGCCGACTGGGACTAGCGGTCGACGAGCAGTACTTC. V gene TRBV4-1 combines with J gene TRBJ2-7; 11 bases are a match to TRBD2. Germline assignment: CDR1 MGHRA and CDR2 YSYEKL. Germline trimming cut 4 bases from V and 5 bases from J; bases unmatched to any gene: 7. This CDR3 comprises 15 residues.

The gene calls are TRBV7-2 and TRBJ2-1, with D possibly being TRBD1 (6 bases). The V end lost 6 bases, the J end lost 8 bases, and 23 bases lay between the germline ends. This CDR3 spans 16 amino acids. The V gene's germline CDR1 is SGHTA and CDR2 FQGNSA. The CDR3 region is CASSYTRDIVRDEQFF. The CDR3 bases are TGTGCCAGCAGTTATACCCGGGACATCGTTAGGGATGAGCAGTTCTTC.

The chain carries TRBV4-3 and TRBJ1-2; D is unresolved. CDR1 and CDR2 from the germline V gene are LGHNA and YSLEER. The CDR3 loop spans 14 amino acids. The germline V and J ends were trimmed by 0 bases and 8 bases, with 13 bases remaining between them. The CDR3: CASSQDQWLRGYTF. The CDR3, as DNA: TGCGCCAGCAGCCAAGATCAGTGGCTTAGGGGCTACACCTTC.

The rearrangement uses TRBV10-3 and TRBJ2-1; D is ambiguous. This CDR3 spans 13 amino acids. CDR1 is ENHRY and CDR2 is SYGVKD in the germline V gene. V dropped 0 bases and J dropped 8 bases, with 8 bases sitting between them. The CDR3 here is CAISESPPDEQFF. DNA of the CDR3: TGTGCCATCAGTGAGTCCCCTCCGGATGAGCAGTTCTTC.

The chain uses TRBV9 and TRBJ1-3; the D is unclear. Germline loops: CDR1 SGDLS, CDR2 YYNGEE. This CDR3 has 13 residues. Trimming took off 4 bases at V and 4 bases at J, with 9 bases between the two ends. CDR3 nucleotides: TGTGCCAGCAGCCCCACCCAAGGAAACACCATATATTTT. Protein product: CASSPTQGNTIYF.

This chain uses TRBV2 with TRBJ1-1; D not certain. The germline gives CDR1 SNHLY, CDR2 FYNNEI. The CDR3 length is 15 residues. V lost 3 bases and J lost 1, with 12 bases in between. CDR3 region: CASSDPLRRNTEAFF. The DNA of the CDR3 is TGTGCCAGCAGTGACCCCTTAAGGCGGAACACTGAAGCTTTCTTT. Variable domain in full (rest from reference TRBV2 and TRBJ1-1): EPEVTQTPSHQVTQMGQEVILRCVPISNHLYFYWYRQILGQKVEFLVSFYNNEISEKSEIFDDQFSVERPDGSNFTLKIRSTKLEDSAMYFCASSDPLRRNTEAFFGQGTRLTVV.

The chain has TRBV11-2 and TRBJ1-4; maybe TRBD1 (6 bases). The germline V gene encodes CDR1 SGHAT and CDR2 FQNNGV. Deletions cut 6 bases from V and 11 bases from J, with 13 bases between. This CDR3 comprises 12 residues. This chain's CDR3 is CASRRERGKLFF. The CDR3 bases are TGTGCCAGCAGGCGCGAAAGGGGGAAACTGTTTTTT.

The chain links TRBV7-2 to TRBJ2-7; 8 bases match TRBD2. CDR3 length: 14 residues. The germline V gene encodes CDR1 SGHTA and CDR2 FQGNSA. V shed 5 bases, J shed 7 bases, and the junction held 10 bases outside the gene matches. CDR3 in amino acids: CASSPRAGVEEQYF. DNA of the CDR3: TGTGCCAGCAGCCCAAGAGCGGGAGTTGAAGAGCAGTACTTC.

This chain links TRBV5-1 with TRBJ1-1; no reliable D call. The CDR3 has 14 residues. Germline CDR1 SGHRS, CDR2 YFSETQ. Trimming removed 4 bases at V and 4 bases at J, with 14 bases between. CDR3 sequence: CASSPGWVSTEAFF. As DNA, the CDR3 is TGCGCCAGCAGCCCCGGGTGGGTTAGCACTGAAGCTTTCTTT.

This rearrangement joins TRBV6-5 to TRBJ2-1, with TRBD2 identical over 14 bases. Germline V gene lookup returns CDR1 MNHEY and CDR2 SVGAGI. The CDR3 extends over 15 amino acids. The V and J ends lost 7 bases and 10 bases, in that order; junction bases with no gene match: 9. The CDR3 here is CASKPGLAGAGEQFF. CDR3 coding DNA: TGTGCCAGCAAACCGGGACTAGCGGGAGCAGGGGAGCAGTTCTTC.

This clone was detected only once. The chain uses TRBV7-2 and TRBJ2-1, with TRBD1 as a possible D gene (5 bases). V was pared by 0 bases and J by 15 bases, with 12 bases between. Germline CDR1 SGHTA, CDR2 FQGNSA. The CDR3 is 12 amino acids. This CDR3 is CASSLATGMGFF. CDR3 DNA sequence: TGTGCCAGCAGCTTAGCTACAGGTATGGGGTTCTTC.

This clone was recorded once. The chain joins TRBV11-3 to TRBJ2-5; TRBD2 matches 9 bases. The ends lost 4 bases at V and 4 bases at J; junction bases unmatched: 4. Germline CDR1 SGHNT, CDR2 YENEEA. This CDR3 comprises 14 residues. The DNA of the CDR3 is TGTGCCAGCAGCTCCGGACTAGCGAGAGAGACCCAGTACTTC. Its translation is CASSSGLARETQYF.

The V call is TRBV6-1, the J call TRBJ2-7, with 8 positions matching TRBD2. This CDR3 comprises 14 residues. Looked up from germline, CDR1 is MNHNS and CDR2 is SASEGT. The V and J ends lost 5 bases and 2 bases, in that order; junction bases with no gene match: 5. The CDR3 loop is CASSRTSLAYEQYF. Written as DNA, the CDR3 is TGTGCCAGCAGTAGGACTAGCCTGGCCTACGAGCAGTACTTC.

This sequence joins TRBV27 and TRBJ2-1; D unresolved. The CDR3 is 15 amino acids. Germline lookup yields CDR1 MNHEY and CDR2 SMNVEV (reference sequence). Trimming took 5 bases from V and 4 from J, leaving 15 bases between them. The CDR3 spells CASSPTPTIYNEQFF. The CDR3 DNA is TGTGCCAGCAGTCCGACACCAACTATATACAATGAGCAGTTCTTC.

The chain carries TRBV7-2 and TRBJ2-2; D gene uncertain. The germline CDR1 and CDR2 sequences are SGHTA and FQGNSA. The CDR3 is 17 residues long. V was cut by 0 bases and J by 1 base, with 12 bases left in between. The CDR3 loop is CASSLASNFWNTGELFF. The CDR3 region has the DNA TGTGCCAGCAGCTTAGCCAGTAACTTTTGGAACACCGGGGAGCTGTTTTTT. The entire variable domain, with the rest obtained from reference TRBV7-2 and TRBJ2-2, is as follows: GAGVSQSPSNKVTEKGKDVELRCDPISGHTALYWYRQSLGQGLEFLIYFQGNSAPDKSGLPSDRFSAERTGGSVSTLTIQRTQQEDSAVYLCASSLASNFWNTGELFFGEGSRLTVL.

The CDR3, as DNA: TGTGCCACCAGCATGGGACTATTGAAGACCCAGTACTTC. Translating it yields CATSMGLLKTQYF. The J gene is TRBJ2-5, the V gene TRBV15, with TRBD2 matching over 7 bases. The CDR3 covers 13 residues. Germline V gene data show CDR1 as LNHNV and CDR2 as YYDKDF (reference sequence). V trimming: 4 bases; J trimming: 6 bases; junction bases outside the gene matches: 5.

This chain connects TRBV6-5 to TRBJ1-1; D gene unclear. Germline V CDR1 and CDR2: MNHEY, SVGAGI. The CDR3 is made up of 14 amino acids. Between the trimmed V and J ends, which lost 0 bases and 0 bases, there was a span of 5 bases. Here the CDR3 reads CASSYSAVNTEAFF. Written as DNA, the CDR3 is TGTGCCAGCAGTTACTCCGCAGTGAACACTGAAGCTTTCTTT.